This entry concerns a single T cell receptor beta chain. The sample is drawn from a study of blood T cell repertoires in COVID-19. Study-level background: The analysed material was cDNA or gDNA that came from T cells, B-cell-depleted T cells, or PBMCs.

CDR1 is SGDLS and CDR2 is YYNGEE in the germline V gene. The CDR3 is made up of 15 amino acids. V lost 3 bases to trimming and J lost 8 bases; unmatched junction nucleotides: 10. Seattle researchers signed up patients amid active infection and tracked them longitudinally. Method: immunoSEQ multiplex PCR; TCRdb's copy keeps in-frame clones and lacks some. Here the sample spans 200,000 to 250,000 clones, roughly 88% being singletons. The chain is built from TRBV9 and TRBJ1-2; 10 bases are a match to TRBD1. Sequenced material: peripheral blood. This receptor was identified in a woman aged 25 to 39 with COVID-19, enrolled during active disease. CDR3 nucleotides: TGTGCCAGCAGCGCGTTAACCGGGACAGGGGAGGGCTACACCTTC. Encoded protein: CASSALTGTGEGYTF.